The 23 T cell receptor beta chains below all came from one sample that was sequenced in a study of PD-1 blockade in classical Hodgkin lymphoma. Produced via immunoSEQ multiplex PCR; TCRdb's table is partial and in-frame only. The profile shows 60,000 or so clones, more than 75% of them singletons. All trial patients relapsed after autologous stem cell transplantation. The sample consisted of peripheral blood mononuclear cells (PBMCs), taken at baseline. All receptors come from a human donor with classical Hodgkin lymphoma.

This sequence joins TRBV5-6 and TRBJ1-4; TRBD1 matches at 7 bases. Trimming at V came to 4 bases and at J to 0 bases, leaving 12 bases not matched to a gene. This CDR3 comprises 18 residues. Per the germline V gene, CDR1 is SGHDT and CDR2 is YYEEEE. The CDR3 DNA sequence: TGTGCCAGCAGCCGACAGGGCAAAACAATTACAACTAATGAAAAACTGTTTTTT. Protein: CASSRQGKTITTNEKLFF.

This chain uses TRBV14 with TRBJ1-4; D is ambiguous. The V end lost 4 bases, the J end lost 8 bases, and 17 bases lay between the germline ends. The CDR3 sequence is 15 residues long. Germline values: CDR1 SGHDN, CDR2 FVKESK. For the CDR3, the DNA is TGTGCCAGCAGCCCTTTAAGGGCCGGAGGGGAAAAACTGTTTTTT. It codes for CASSPLRAGGEKLFF.

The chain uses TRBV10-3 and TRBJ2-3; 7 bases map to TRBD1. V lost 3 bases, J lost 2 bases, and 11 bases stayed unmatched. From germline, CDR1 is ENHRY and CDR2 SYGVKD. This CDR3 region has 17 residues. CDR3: CAISDSSTGSFTDTQYF. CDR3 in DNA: TGTGCCATCAGTGACTCCTCGACAGGGAGCTTCACAGATACGCAGTATTTT.

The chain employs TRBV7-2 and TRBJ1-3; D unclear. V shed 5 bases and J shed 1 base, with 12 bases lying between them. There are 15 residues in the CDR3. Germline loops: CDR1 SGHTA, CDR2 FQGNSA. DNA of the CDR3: TGTGCCAGCAGCCCCCAAAGTGGATCTGGAAACACCATATATTTT. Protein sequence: CASSPQSGSGNTIYF.

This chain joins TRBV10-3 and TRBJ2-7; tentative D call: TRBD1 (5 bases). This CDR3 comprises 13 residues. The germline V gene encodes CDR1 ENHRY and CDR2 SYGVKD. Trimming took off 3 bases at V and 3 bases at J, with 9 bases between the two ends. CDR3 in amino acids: CAISEGTGYEQYF. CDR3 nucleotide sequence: TGTGCCATCAGTGAAGGAACAGGCTACGAGCAGTACTTC.

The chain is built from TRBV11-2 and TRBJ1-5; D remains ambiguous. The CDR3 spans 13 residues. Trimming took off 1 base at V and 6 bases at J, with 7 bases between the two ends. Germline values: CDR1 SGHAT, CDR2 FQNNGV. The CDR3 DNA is TGTGCCAGCAGCTTAGTTCCGGGTCAGCCCCAGCATTTT. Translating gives CASSLVPGQPQHF.

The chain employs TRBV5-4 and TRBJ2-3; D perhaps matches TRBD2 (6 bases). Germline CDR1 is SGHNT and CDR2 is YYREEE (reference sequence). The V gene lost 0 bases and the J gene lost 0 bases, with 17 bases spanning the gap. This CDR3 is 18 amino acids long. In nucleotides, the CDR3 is TGTGCCAGCAGCTTGGAGGGCCGGGGGATTACTAGCACAGATACGCAGTATTTT. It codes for CASSLEGRGITSTDTQYF.

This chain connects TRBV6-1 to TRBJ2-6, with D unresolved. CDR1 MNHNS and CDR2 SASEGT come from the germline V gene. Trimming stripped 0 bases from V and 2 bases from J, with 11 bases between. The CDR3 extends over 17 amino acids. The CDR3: CASSEALQSAGANVLTF. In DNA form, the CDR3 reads TGTGCCAGCAGTGAAGCGCTTCAATCTGCTGGGGCCAACGTCCTGACTTTC.

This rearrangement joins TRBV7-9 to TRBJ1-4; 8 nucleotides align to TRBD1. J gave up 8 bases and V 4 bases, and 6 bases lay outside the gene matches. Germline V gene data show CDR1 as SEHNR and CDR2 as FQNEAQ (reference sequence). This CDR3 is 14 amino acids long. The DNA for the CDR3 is TGTGCCAGCAGCTCAGGGGGCTTCCTAGAAAAACTGTTTTTT. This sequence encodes CASSSGGFLEKLFF.

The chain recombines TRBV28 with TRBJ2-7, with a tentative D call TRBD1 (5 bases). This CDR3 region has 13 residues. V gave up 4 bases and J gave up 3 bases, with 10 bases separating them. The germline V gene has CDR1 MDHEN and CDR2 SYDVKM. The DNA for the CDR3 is TGTGCCAGCAGTTGGAGACAGTTCTACGAGCAGTACTTC. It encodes CASSWRQFYEQYF.

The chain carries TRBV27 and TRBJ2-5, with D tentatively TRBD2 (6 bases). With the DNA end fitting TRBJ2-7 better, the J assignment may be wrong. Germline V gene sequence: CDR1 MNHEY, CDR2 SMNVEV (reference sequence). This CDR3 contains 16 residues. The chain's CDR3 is CASSLFCSGKPDEQYF. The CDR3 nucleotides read TGTGCCAGCAGTTTATTCTGTAGCGGAAAACCCGACGAGCAGTACTTC.

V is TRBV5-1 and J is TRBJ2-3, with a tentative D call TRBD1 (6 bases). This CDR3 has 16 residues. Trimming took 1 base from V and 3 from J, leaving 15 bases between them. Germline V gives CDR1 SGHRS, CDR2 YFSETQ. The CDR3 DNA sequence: TGCGCCAGCAGCTTGAAATTGACAGGCGGTACAGATACGCAGTATTTT. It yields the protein CASSLKLTGGTDTQYF.

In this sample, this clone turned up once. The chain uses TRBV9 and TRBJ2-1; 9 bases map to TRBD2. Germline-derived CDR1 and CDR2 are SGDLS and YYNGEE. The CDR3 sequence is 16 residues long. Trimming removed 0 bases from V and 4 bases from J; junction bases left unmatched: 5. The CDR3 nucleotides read TGTGCCAGCAGCGTAGGGGCTAGCGGGGAGTACAATGAGCAGTTCTTC. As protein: CASSVGASGEYNEQFF. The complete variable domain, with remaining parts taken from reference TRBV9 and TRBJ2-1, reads DSGVTQTPKHLITATGQRVTLRCSPRSGDLSVYWYQQSLDQGLQFLIQYYNGEERAKGNILERFSAQQFPDLHSELNLSSLELGDSALYFCASSVGASGEYNEQFFGPGTRLTVL.

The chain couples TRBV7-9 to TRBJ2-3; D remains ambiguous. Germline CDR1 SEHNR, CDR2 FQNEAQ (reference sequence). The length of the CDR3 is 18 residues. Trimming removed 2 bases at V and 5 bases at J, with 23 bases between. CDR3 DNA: TGTGCCAGCAGCTTACATCTTGTGGGATTAGGTGTAAGAGATACGCAGTATTTT. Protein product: CASSLHLVGLGVRDTQYF.

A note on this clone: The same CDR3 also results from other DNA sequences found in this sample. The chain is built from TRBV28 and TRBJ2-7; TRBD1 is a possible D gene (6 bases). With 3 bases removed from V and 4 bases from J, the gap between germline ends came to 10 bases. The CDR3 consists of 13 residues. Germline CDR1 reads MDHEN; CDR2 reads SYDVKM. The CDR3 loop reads CASSFLTGYEQYF. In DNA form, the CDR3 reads TGTGCCAGCAGTTTCCTGACAGGTTACGAGCAGTACTTC.

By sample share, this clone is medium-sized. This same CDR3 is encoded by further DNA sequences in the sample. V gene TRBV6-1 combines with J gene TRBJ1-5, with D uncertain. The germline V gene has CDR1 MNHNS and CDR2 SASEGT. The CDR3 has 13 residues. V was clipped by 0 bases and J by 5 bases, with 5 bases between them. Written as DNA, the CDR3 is TGTGCCAGCAGTGAAGCAGAGGATCAGCCCCAGCATTTT. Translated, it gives CASSEAEDQPQHF.

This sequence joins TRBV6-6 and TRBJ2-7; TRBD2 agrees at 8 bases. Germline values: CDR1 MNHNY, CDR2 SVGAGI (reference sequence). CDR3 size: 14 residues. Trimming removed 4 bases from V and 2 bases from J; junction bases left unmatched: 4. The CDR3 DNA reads TGTGCCAGCAGTTTAGCGGGACCGGCCTACGAGCAGTACTTC. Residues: CASSLAGPAYEQYF.

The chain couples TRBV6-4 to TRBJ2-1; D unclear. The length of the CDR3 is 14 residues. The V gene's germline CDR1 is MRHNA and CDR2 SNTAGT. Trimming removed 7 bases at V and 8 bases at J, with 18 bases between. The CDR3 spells CASTQPSFYDEQFF. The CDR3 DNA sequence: TGTGCCAGCACCCAGCCTTCGTTTTACGATGAGCAGTTCTTC.

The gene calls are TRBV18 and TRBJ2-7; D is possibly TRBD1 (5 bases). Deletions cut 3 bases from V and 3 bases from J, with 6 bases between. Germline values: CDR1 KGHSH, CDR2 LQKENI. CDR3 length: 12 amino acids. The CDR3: CASSPGHYEQYF. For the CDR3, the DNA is TGTGCCAGCTCACCTGGACACTACGAGCAGTACTTC.

CDR3 bases: TGCAGCGTGCGGGGGGGACAGACCTACGAGCAGTACTTC. The encoded protein is CSVRGGQTYEQYF. The chain uses TRBV29-1 and TRBJ2-7; 9 positions agree with TRBD2. Trimming took 6 bases from V and 2 from J; bases not matched to a gene: 5. The CDR3 consists of 13 residues. CDR1 SQVTM and CDR2 ANQGSEA come from the germline V gene.

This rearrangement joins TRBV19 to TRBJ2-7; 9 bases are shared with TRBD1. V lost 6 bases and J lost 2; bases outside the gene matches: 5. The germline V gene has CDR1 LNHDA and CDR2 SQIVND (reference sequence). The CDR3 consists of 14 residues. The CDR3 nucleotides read TGTGCCAGTAGCGCCCGGGACAGGGCCTACGAGCAGTACTTC. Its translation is CASSARDRAYEQYF.

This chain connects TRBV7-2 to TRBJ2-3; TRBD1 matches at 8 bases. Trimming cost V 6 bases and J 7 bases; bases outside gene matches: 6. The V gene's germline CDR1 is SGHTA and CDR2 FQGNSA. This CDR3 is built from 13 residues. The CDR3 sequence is CASRPTGGNTQYF. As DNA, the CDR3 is TGTGCCAGCAGACCAACAGGGGGAAATACGCAGTATTTT.

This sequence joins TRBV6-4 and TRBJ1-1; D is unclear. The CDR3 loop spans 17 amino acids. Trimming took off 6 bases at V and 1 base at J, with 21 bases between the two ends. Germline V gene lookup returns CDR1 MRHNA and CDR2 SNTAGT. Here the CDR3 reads CASRAESSGWSNTEAFF. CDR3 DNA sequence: TGTGCCAGCAGAGCCGAATCGTCTGGGTGGTCGAACACTGAAGCTTTCTTT.